This T cell receptor beta chain comes out of a study of T-cell reconstitution after alpha-beta-depleted transplantation in children. Trimming took 7 bases from V and 0 from J, leaving 4 bases between them. The CDR3 has 13 amino acids. Germline V gives CDR1 SGHTA, CDR2 FQGNSA. This clonotype was observed at least ten times. Unique molecular identifiers were used in preparing the TCRbeta library. TCRdb analysed the PCR reads with MiXCR anew, one entry per CDR3 protein. The repertoire consists of around 480,000 distinct CDR3 sequences, with approximately 32% occurring once and the leading ten covering approximately 2.3%.

This material consisted of PBMCs from the stem cell graft donor, taken from the stem cell graft. This chain connects TRBV7-2 to TRBJ2-6; D gene unclear. This TCR came from a human donor who donated a stem cell graft to a child with aplastic anemia. In nucleotides, the CDR3 is TGTGCCAGCACCCTCTCTGGGGCCAACGTCCTGACTTTC. Translating it yields CASTLSGANVLTF.